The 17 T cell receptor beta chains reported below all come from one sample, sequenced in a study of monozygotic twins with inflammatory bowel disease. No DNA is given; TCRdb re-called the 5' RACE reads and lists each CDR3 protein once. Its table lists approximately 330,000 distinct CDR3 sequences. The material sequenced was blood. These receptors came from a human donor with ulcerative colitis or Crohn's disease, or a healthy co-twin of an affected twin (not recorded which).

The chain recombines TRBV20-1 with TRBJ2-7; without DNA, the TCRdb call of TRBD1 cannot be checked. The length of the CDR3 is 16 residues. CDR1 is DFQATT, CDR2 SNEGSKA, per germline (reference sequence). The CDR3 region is CSAQRTGTGNSYEQYF.

CDR3 loop: CASSPVVGTGAPSFAEAFF. The V and J genes are TRBV11-2 and TRBJ1-1; TCRdb's assignment of TRBD1 cannot be checked, as there is no DNA. Germline V gives CDR1 SGHAT, CDR2 FQNNGV. CDR3 length equals 19 residues. The whole variable domain, remainder taken from reference TRBV11-2 and TRBJ1-1, is EAGVAQSPRYKIIEKRQSVAFWCNPISGHATLYWYQQILGQGPKLLIQFQNNGVVDDSQLPKDRFSAERLKGVDSTLKIQPAKLEDSAVYLCASSPVVGTGAPSFAEAFFGQGTRLTVV.

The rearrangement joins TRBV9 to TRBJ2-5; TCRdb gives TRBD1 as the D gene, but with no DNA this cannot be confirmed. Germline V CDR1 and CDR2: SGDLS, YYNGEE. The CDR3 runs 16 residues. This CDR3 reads CASSAPGQAWQETQYF.

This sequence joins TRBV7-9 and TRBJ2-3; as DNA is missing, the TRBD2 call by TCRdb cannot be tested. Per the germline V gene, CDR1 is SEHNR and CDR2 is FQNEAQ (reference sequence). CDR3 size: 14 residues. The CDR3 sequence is CASSHYGDSDTQYF.

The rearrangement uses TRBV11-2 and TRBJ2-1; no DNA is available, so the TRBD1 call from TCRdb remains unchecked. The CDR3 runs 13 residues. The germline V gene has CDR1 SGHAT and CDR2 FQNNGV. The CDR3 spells CASSLIGGNEQFF.

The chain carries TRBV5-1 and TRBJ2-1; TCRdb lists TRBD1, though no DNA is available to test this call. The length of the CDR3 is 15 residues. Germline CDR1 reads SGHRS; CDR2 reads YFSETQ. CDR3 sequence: CASSWGDRNHNEQFF.

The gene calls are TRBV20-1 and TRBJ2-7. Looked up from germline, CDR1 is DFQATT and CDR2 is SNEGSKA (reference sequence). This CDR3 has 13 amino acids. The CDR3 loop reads CSAIAMESYEQYF.

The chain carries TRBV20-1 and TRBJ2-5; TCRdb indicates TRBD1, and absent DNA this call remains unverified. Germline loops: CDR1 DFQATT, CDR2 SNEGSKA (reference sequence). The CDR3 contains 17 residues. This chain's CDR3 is CSARPVFGQGNGETQYF.

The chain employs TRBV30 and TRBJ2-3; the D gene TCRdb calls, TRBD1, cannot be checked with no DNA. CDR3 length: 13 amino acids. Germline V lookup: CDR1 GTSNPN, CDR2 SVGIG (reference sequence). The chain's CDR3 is CAWGGSRTDTQYF.

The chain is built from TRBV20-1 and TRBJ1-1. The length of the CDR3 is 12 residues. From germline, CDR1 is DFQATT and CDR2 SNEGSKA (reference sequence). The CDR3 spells CSASRPATEAFF.

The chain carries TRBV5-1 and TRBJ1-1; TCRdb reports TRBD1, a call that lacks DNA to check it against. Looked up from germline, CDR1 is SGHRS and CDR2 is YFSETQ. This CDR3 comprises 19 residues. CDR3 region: CASSLAPPRGDRANTEAFF.

CDR3 sequence reads: CASSITDITDTQYF. V gene TRBV19 combines with J gene TRBJ2-3. This CDR3 has 14 amino acids. CDR1 and CDR2 (germline): LNHDA, SQIVND (reference sequence). Using reference TRBV19 and TRBJ2-3 for the parts outside the CDR3, the full variable domain is DGGITQSPKYLFRKEGQNVTLSCEQNLNHDAMYWYRQDPGQGLRLIYYSQIVNDFQKGDIAEGYSVSREKKESFPLTVTSAQKNPTAFYLCASSITDITDTQYFGPGTRLTVL.

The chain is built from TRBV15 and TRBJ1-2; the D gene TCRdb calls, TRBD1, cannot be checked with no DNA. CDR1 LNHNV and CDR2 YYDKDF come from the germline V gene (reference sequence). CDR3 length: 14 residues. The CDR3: CATSRTGYNYGYTF.

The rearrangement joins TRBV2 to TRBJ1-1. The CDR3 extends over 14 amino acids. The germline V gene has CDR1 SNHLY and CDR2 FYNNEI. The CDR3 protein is CASSGDRDWPEAFF.

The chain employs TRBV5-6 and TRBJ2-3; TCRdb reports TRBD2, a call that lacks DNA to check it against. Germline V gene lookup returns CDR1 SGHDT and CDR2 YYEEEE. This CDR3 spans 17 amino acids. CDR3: CASSSKLAGPSTDTQYF.

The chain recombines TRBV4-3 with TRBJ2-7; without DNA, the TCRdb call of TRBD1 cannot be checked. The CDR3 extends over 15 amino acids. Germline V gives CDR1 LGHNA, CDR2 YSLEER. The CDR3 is CASSQIGQGTYEQYF.

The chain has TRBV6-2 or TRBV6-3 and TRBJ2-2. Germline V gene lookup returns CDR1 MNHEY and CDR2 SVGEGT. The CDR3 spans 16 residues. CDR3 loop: CASSYNQATNTGELFF.